These T cell receptor beta chains were read from a single sample in a study of OX40 agonist ivuxolimab in advanced cancers. Here immunoSEQ multiplex PCR was the method, and the copy in TCRdb shows in-frame clones only, minus some. The data show 40,000 to 45,000 clones, 70% to 90% seen once. The sequenced sample was CD4+ or CD8+ T cells sorted from blood, obtained in a trial of the OX40 agonist ivuxolimab. The receptors here all came from an adult with an advanced solid tumor such as melanoma, head and neck, liver or kidney cancer. The CDR3 runs from the conserved cysteine through the conserved F or W. Each record gives: CDR3 protein, CDR3 DNA, D gene, clone size, J gene, V gene. D genes are given only for firm matches. Clone size is given for some rows only: seen once, a few or many times, or a class if the clone is expanded.

CDR3: CASSLGNNYGYTF
DNA: TGTGCCAGCAGTTTAGGGAATAACTATGGCTACACCTTC
D: -
size: -
J: TRBJ1-2
V: TRBV27

CDR3: CASSEQGALGGELFF
DNA: TGTGCCAGCAGTGAGCAGGGGGCATTGGGCGGGGAGCTGTTTTTT
D: TRBD1
size: -
J: TRBJ2-2
V: TRBV2

CDR3: CASSQEGRGTSSTFVKNIQYF
DNA: TGCGCCAGCAGCCAAGAGGGGCGGGGGACTAGCTCGACTTTTGTCAAAAACATTCAGTACTTC
D: TRBD2
size: -
J: TRBJ2-4
V: TRBV4-1

CDR3: CAVRRVQGTYEQYF
DNA: TGTGCCGTACGGAGGGTTCAGGGGACTTACGAGCAGTACTTC
D: -
size: -
J: TRBJ2-7
V: TRBV6-1

CDR3: CASRPQAVVPVGGYEQYF
DNA: TGTGCCAGCAGACCGCAAGCGGTCGTGCCCGTTGGGGGCTACGAGCAGTACTTC
D: -
size: -
J: TRBJ2-7
V: TRBV28

CDR3: CASSSNRGRETQYF
DNA: TGTGCCAGCAGTTCTAACAGGGGGCGGGAGACCCAGTACTTC
D: TRBD1
size: -
J: TRBJ2-5
V: TRBV28

CDR3: CASSLLGTGGIQPQHF
DNA: TGTGCCAGCAGTTTACTTGGGACAGGGGGTATTCAGCCCCAGCATTTT
D: TRBD1
size: -
J: TRBJ1-5
V: TRBV28

CDR3: CASSSEASGSSYEQYF
DNA: TGTGCCAGCAGTTCCGAGGCTAGCGGGAGCTCCTACGAGCAGTACTTC
D: TRBD2
size: -
J: TRBJ2-7
V: TRBV27

CDR3: CASSRLAGFYEQYF
DNA: TGTGCCAGCAGTAGGCTAGCGGGATTCTACGAGCAGTACTTC
D: TRBD2
size: -
J: TRBJ2-7
V: TRBV6-1

CDR3: CASTPPHRPTNYGYTF
DNA: TGTGCCAGCACCCCCCCCCACAGACCCACTAACTATGGCTACACCTTC
D: -
size: -
J: TRBJ1-2
V: TRBV27

CDR3: CASSLALGRLAGPQEQYF
DNA: TGTGCCAGCAGCTTAGCCTTAGGAAGACTAGCGGGTCCTCAGGAGCAGTACTTC
D: TRBD2
size: -
J: TRBJ2-7
V: TRBV7-9

CDR3: CASSPPPAAEQFF
DNA: TGTGCCAGCAGTCCTCCCCCAGCAGCAGAGCAGTTCTTC
D: -
size: -
J: TRBJ2-1
V: TRBV7-2

CDR3: CASKILSSSYNEQFF
DNA: TGTGCCAGTAAAATCCTCTCGAGCTCCTACAATGAGCAGTTCTTC
D: -
size: -
J: TRBJ2-1
V: TRBV19

CDR3: CASSEGTASSPLHF
DNA: TGTGCCAGCAGTGAGGGGACTGCATCTTCACCCCTCCACTTT
D: -
size: medium-sized
J: TRBJ1-6
V: TRBV6-1

CDR3: CSVSPQGPRLYEQYF
DNA: TGCAGCGTTTCCCCCCAGGGGCCCCGGCTCTACGAGCAGTACTTC
D: -
size: -
J: TRBJ2-7
V: TRBV29-1

CDR3: CAFGQGGQPQHF
DNA: TGTGCCTTCGGACAGGGAGGACAGCCCCAGCATTTT
D: TRBD1
size: -
J: TRBJ1-5
V: TRBV30

CDR3: CASSEASGSSYEQYF
DNA: TGTGCCAGCAGTGAAGCTAGCGGGAGCTCCTACGAGCAGTACTTC
D: TRBD2
size: -
J: TRBJ2-7
V: TRBV10-3

CDR3: CASSNTVAGGPHNEQFF
DNA: TGTGCCAGCAGCAACACGGTGGCGGGAGGGCCGCACAATGAGCAGTTCTTC
D: TRBD2
size: few
J: TRBJ2-1
V: TRBV9

CDR3: CASSFREIYGYTF
DNA: TGTGCCAGCAGTTTTCGGGAGATCTATGGCTACACCTTC
D: -
size: -
J: TRBJ1-2
V: TRBV7-9

CDR3: CASSHPNYEQYF
DNA: TGTGCCAGCAGCCATCCCAACTACGAGCAGTACTTC
D: -
size: -
J: TRBJ2-7
V: TRBV4-2

CDR3: CASSPSLGTSSYEQYF
DNA: TGTGCCAGCAGCCCTTCACTCGGGACGAGCTCCTACGAGCAGTACTTC
D: -
size: -
J: TRBJ2-7
V: TRBV7-3

CDR3: CASSLHGVGEAFF
DNA: TGTGCCAGCAGCTTACACGGGGTGGGTGAAGCTTTCTTT
D: -
size: once
J: TRBJ1-1
V: TRBV7-2

CDR3: CASSWGRDYEQYF
DNA: TGCGCCAGCAGCTGGGGGAGAGACTACGAGCAGTACTTC
D: -
size: -
J: TRBJ2-7
V: TRBV5-1

CDR3: CASSSGGLAGVGPYEQYF
DNA: TGTGCCAGCAGTTCGGGGGGACTAGCGGGAGTGGGGCCCTACGAGCAGTACTTC
D: TRBD2
size: -
J: TRBJ2-7
V: TRBV27

CDR3: CASSPRTSGNTGELFF
DNA: TGTGCCAGCTCACCAAGAACTAGCGGGAACACCGGGGAGCTGTTTTTT
D: TRBD2
size: -
J: TRBJ2-2
V: TRBV18

CDR3: CASSVETGRQSPLHF
DNA: TGTGCCAGCAGCGTAGAAACAGGGAGGCAGTCACCCCTCCACTTT
D: -
size: -
J: TRBJ1-6
V: TRBV9

CDR3: CASRRPGLEQFF
DNA: TGTGCCAGCAGACGTCCGGGACTAGAGCAGTTCTTC
D: TRBD2
size: -
J: TRBJ2-1
V: TRBV7-2

CDR3: CASSVTGLGTQTYHREQFF
DNA: TGTGCCAGTAGTGTGACAGGGTTAGGGACTCAAACTTATCATCGTGAGCAGTTCTTC
D: -
size: -
J: TRBJ2-1
V: TRBV19

CDR3: CASSPSRDRYTDTQYF
DNA: TGTGCCAGCTCACCAAGCCGGGACAGGTACACAGATACGCAGTATTTT
D: TRBD1
size: -
J: TRBJ2-3
V: TRBV18

CDR3: CASSPSRSDTQYF
DNA: TGTGCCAGCTCACCTAGTCGATCTGATACGCAGTATTTT
D: -
size: -
J: TRBJ2-3
V: TRBV18

CDR3: CASGFSSGANVLTF
DNA: TGTGCCAGCGGATTCAGCTCTGGGGCCAACGTCCTGACTTTC
D: -
size: -
J: TRBJ2-6
V: TRBV28

CDR3: CASRAGQGIMETQYF
DNA: TGTGCCAGCAGAGCTGGACAGGGGATCATGGAGACCCAGTACTTC
D: TRBD1
size: -
J: TRBJ2-5
V: TRBV2

CDR3: CASSQATSGRVYEQYF
DNA: TGCGCCAGCAGCCAAGCCACTAGCGGGAGGGTCTACGAGCAGTACTTC
D: TRBD2
size: -
J: TRBJ2-7
V: TRBV4-1

CDR3: CASSLALAEYNEQFF
DNA: TGCGCCAGCAGCTTGGCACTAGCGGAATACAATGAGCAGTTCTTC
D: TRBD2
size: once
J: TRBJ2-1
V: TRBV5-1

CDR3: CASSPGGQGNYGYTF
DNA: TGTGCCAGCAGCCCGGGGGGACAGGGAAACTATGGCTACACCTTC
D: TRBD1
size: -
J: TRBJ1-2
V: TRBV5-8

CDR3: CSASSGGGINTGELFF
DNA: TGCAGCGCCTCTTCGGGCGGTGGCATAAACACCGGGGAGCTGTTTTTT
D: -
size: -
J: TRBJ2-2
V: TRBV29-1

CDR3: CASMGNQGASNQPQHF
DNA: TGCGCCAGCATGGGAAATCAGGGGGCAAGCAATCAGCCCCAGCATTTT
D: TRBD1
size: -
J: TRBJ1-5
V: TRBV10-2

CDR3: CASRRLAGGPWAYEQYF
DNA: TGTGCCAGCAGAAGACTAGCGGGAGGCCCTTGGGCCTACGAGCAGTACTTC
D: TRBD2
size: -
J: TRBJ2-7
V: TRBV28

CDR3: CSLGDTDTQYF
DNA: TGCAGTCTAGGTGACACAGATACGCAGTATTTT
D: -
size: -
J: TRBJ2-3
V: TRBV29-1

CDR3: CASRPNSGPGELFF
DNA: TGTGCCAGCAGACCGAATAGCGGGCCCGGGGAGCTGTTTTTT
D: TRBD2
size: -
J: TRBJ2-2
V: TRBV6-4

CDR3: CATVPGLKYEQYF
DNA: TGTGCTACCGTGCCGGGACTGAAATACGAGCAGTACTTC
D: -
size: -
J: TRBJ2-7
V: TRBV7-7

CDR3: CASSLVTDRGEQYF
DNA: TGCGCCAGCAGCTTGGTGACAGACCGAGGCGAGCAGTACTTC
D: -
size: -
J: TRBJ2-7
V: TRBV5-1

CDR3: CASSVPGHEQYF
DNA: TGTGCCAGCAGTGTCCCAGGCCACGAGCAGTACTTC
D: -
size: -
J: TRBJ2-7
V: TRBV6-1

CDR3: CASSRDRGNGGANVLTF
DNA: TGTGCCAGCAGTCGGGACAGGGGGAATGGTGGGGCCAACGTCCTGACTTTC
D: TRBD1
size: -
J: TRBJ2-6
V: TRBV2

CDR3: CASSFGLAGAGFYEQYF
DNA: TGTGCCAGCAGTTTCGGACTAGCGGGGGCTGGGTTCTACGAGCAGTACTTC
D: TRBD2
size: -
J: TRBJ2-7
V: TRBV28

CDR3: CAISDRERGELFF
DNA: TGTGCCATCAGTGATCGAGAACGCGGGGAGCTGTTTTTT
D: -
size: -
J: TRBJ2-2
V: TRBV10-3